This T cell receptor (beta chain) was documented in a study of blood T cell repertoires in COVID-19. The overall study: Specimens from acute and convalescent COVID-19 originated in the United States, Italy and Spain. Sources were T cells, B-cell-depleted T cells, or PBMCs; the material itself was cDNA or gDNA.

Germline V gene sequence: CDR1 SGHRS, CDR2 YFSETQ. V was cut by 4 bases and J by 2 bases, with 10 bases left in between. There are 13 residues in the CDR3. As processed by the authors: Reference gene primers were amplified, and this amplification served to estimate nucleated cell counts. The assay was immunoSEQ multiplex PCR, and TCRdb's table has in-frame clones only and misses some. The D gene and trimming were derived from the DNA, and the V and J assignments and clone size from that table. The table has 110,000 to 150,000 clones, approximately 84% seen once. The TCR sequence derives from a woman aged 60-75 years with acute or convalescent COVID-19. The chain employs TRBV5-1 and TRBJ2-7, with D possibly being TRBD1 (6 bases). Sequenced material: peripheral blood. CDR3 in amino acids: CASSPDRTYEQYF. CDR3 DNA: TGCGCCAGCAGCCCGGACAGAACCTACGAGCAGTACTTC.